One T cell receptor (beta chain) is described in this entry. Per the original methods: Cell counts per sample came from amplifying reference gene primers. The repertoire was sequenced with immunoSEQ multiplex PCR; TCRdb's copy has only in-frame clones and lacks some. Clonal size and the V and J genes are those of that table, whereas D and trimming came from the DNA. The profile shows more than 85,000 clones, about four fifths of them singletons. V lost 3 bases, J lost 4 bases, and 8 bases stayed unmatched. The CDR3 covers 16 residues. Germline CDR1 and CDR2: ENHRY and SYGVKD. The sample is drawn from a study of blood T cell repertoires in COVID-19. For the study at large: The origin of the acute and convalescent COVID-19 samples was the United States, Italy and Spain. T cells, B-cell-depleted T cells, or PBMCs provided the cDNA or gDNA that served as material.

The clonotype originates from a woman over 75 with acute or convalescent COVID-19. Material for sequencing was peripheral blood. This chain uses TRBV10-3 with TRBJ1-5; 8 bases agree with TRBD1. The CDR3 here is CAISDPDRAGNQPQHF. CDR3 coding DNA: TGTGCCATCAGTGACCCGGACAGGGCGGGAAATCAGCCCCAGCATTTT.